This T cell receptor (beta chain) was identified in a study of T cell changes during pregnancy in multiple sclerosis. A note on this clone: Other DNA sequences in this sample translate to the same CDR3.

The repertoire was sequenced with immunoSEQ multiplex PCR; TCRdb's copy has only in-frame clones and lacks some. Of tens of thousands of clones listed, roughly 89% are singletons. CDR1 MNHEY and CDR2 SMNVEV come from the germline V gene (reference sequence). The CDR3 is 15 residues long. Trimming shortened V by 0 bases and J by 2 bases, and 9 bases separated the two germline ends. This receptor was identified in a female donor in good health, enrolled as a control in a pregnancy study. V gene TRBV27 combines with J gene TRBJ2-3, with D possibly being TRBD2 (6 bases). Sequences were derived from CD8+ T cells from peripheral blood mononuclear cells, sampled in the first trimester of pregnancy. CDR3 sequence (DNA): TGTGCCAGCAGTTTATCGGGCGGGGTCACAGATACGCAGTATTTT. This encodes CASSLSGGVTDTQYF.